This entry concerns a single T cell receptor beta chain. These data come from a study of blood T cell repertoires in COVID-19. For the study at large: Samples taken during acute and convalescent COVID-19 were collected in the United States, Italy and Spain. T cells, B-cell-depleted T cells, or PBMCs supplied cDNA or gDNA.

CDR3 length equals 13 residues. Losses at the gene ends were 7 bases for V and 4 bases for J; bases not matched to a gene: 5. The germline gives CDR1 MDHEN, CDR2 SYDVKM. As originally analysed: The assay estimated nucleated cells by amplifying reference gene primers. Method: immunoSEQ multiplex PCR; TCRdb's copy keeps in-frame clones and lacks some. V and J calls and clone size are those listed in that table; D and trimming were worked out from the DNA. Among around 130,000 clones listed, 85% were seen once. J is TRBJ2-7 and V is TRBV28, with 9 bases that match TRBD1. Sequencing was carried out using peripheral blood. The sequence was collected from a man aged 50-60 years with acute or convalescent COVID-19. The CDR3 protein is CASNSGQGYEQYF. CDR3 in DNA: TGTGCCAGCAACTCGGGACAGGGATACGAGCAGTACTTC.